The 22 T cell receptor beta chains below come from one sample, sequenced in a study of PD-L1 blockade in urothelial cancer. Time point described: pretreatment peripheral blood. Profiled with immunoSEQ multiplex PCR; TCRdb holds only in-frame clones, not every one. The sample yields 60,000 to 75,000 clones, around 84% seen once. Sequenced here: PBMCs, sampled around atezolizumab (anti-PD-L1) treatment. The receptors stem from a woman aged 70-85 years with urothelial cancer.

The chain couples TRBV7-2 to TRBJ1-2; 7 nucleotides align to TRBD1. V lost 5 bases and J lost 0; bases outside the gene matches: 3. CDR1 is SGHTA and CDR2 is FQGNSA in the germline V gene. The CDR3 runs 14 residues. CDR3 amino acids: CASSPGTANYGYTF. The DNA of the CDR3 is TGTGCCAGCAGCCCAGGGACAGCTAACTATGGCTACACCTTC.

The V and J genes are TRBV7-2 and TRBJ2-7; no firm D call. The V end was cut by 2 bases, the J end by 1 base, with 12 bases between. Germline CDR1 is SGHTA and CDR2 is FQGNSA. The CDR3 spans 15 residues. The CDR3 DNA reads TGTGCCAGCAGCTTAATGCCGGCGAGGTCCTACGAGCAGTACTTC. It encodes CASSLMPARSYEQYF.

The chain is built from TRBV2 and TRBJ2-7; 10 nucleotides line up with TRBD1. This CDR3 region has 15 residues. Looked up from germline, CDR1 is SNHLY and CDR2 is FYNNEI. V was pared by 4 bases and J by 3 bases, with 6 bases of the junction left unmatched. CDR3 nucleotide sequence: TGTGCCAGCAGTGGAATCTGGACAGGGGGCTACGAGCAGTACTTC. Encoded protein: CASSGIWTGGYEQYF.

The chain is built from TRBV6-6 and TRBJ2-7, with 14 bases fitting TRBD2. The CDR3 extends over 14 amino acids. V dropped 5 bases and J dropped 3; count of bases not matched to a gene: 0. The germline CDR1 and CDR2 sequences are MNHNY and SVGAGI (reference sequence). The CDR3 reads CASSGTSGGYEQYF. The CDR3 region has the DNA TGTGCCAGCAGTGGGACTAGCGGGGGCTACGAGCAGTACTTC.

The genes are TRBV6-1 and TRBJ2-1; 10 bases fit TRBD2. CDR3 length: 18 residues. The V gene end was trimmed by 3 bases and the J gene end by 8 bases; junction bases not matched to a gene: 16. Germline V lookup: CDR1 MNHNS, CDR2 SASEGT. The CDR3 DNA sequence: TGTGCCAGCAGTGATCTTTCAGGGGCTAGCGGGAGAGCGGATGAGCAGTTCTTC. Its translation: CASSDLSGASGRADEQFF.

V gene TRBV6-1 combines with J gene TRBJ1-1, with D perhaps matching TRBD1 (5 bases). CDR1 and CDR2 from the germline V gene are MNHNS and SASEGT. Trimming took 5 bases from V and 3 from J, leaving 10 bases between them. The CDR3 covers 13 residues. The CDR3 here is CASSLQGYTEAFF. CDR3 in DNA: TGTGCCAGCAGTCTTCAGGGTTACACTGAAGCTTTCTTT.

The chain combines TRBV19 with TRBJ2-5; 12 bases line up with TRBD2. Germline V CDR1 and CDR2: LNHDA, SQIVND (reference sequence). V was clipped by 3 bases and J by 2 bases; unmatched bases: 4. CDR3 length: 16 amino acids. CDR3 sequence (DNA): TGTGCCAGTAGTATGGCGCTAGCGGGAGGGCAAGAGACCCAGTACTTC. Residues: CASSMALAGGQETQYF.

The rearrangement links TRBV5-6 to TRBJ1-1; 7 nucleotides match TRBD1. Germline CDR1 SGHDT, CDR2 YYEEEE. CDR3 size: 17 residues. The J segment lost 1 base and the V segment lost 0 bases, leaving 9 bases of the junction unmatched. The CDR3 nucleotides read TGTGCCAGCAGCTTGGTCTACGGACAGGCCCCGAACACTGAAGCTTTCTTT. Protein: CASSLVYGQAPNTEAFF.

The gene calls are TRBV11-2 and TRBJ2-7, with TRBD1 as a possible D gene (5 bases). Germline V gene lookup returns CDR1 SGHAT and CDR2 FQNNGV. The CDR3 covers 13 residues. The ends were cut back, 6 bases at V and 2 bases at J, with 11 bases in the middle. CDR3 in DNA: TGTGCCAGCAGTCAACAGGCTACCTACGAGCAGTACTTC. Translating gives CASSQQATYEQYF.

This clone was found once. The genes are TRBV9 and TRBJ2-5, with TRBD2 matching over 7 bases. The germline V gene has CDR1 SGDLS and CDR2 YYNGEE. The CDR3 length is 15 residues. V lost 0 bases to trimming and J lost 1 base; unmatched junction nucleotides: 3. CDR3 in DNA: TGTGCCAGCAGCGTAGGGGCGGGGGTCCAAGAGACCCAGTACTTC. It yields the protein CASSVGAGVQETQYF.

The V and J genes are TRBV5-4 and TRBJ2-7, with TRBD1 as a possible D gene (6 bases). Germline V gene lookup returns CDR1 SGHNT and CDR2 YYREEE (reference sequence). Trimming took off 4 bases at V and 4 bases at J, with 12 bases between the two ends. The CDR3 covers 13 residues. The CDR3 DNA is TGTGCCAGCAGCACCGGGACACGTTACGAGCAGTACTTC. Encoded protein: CASSTGTRYEQYF.

This clone has only a few counts. The CDR3 sequence is CASHRGPPDEQFF. The CDR3 coding sequence is TGCGCCAGTCACAGGGGGCCACCGGATGAGCAGTTCTTC. The rearrangement links TRBV5-1 to TRBJ2-1, with 9 bases matching TRBD1. The ends lost 8 bases at V and 8 bases at J; junction bases unmatched: 8. The CDR3 is 13 residues long. Germline CDR1 SGHRS, CDR2 YFSETQ.

V and J are TRBV4-1 and TRBJ2-2; D is undetermined. The germline CDR1 and CDR2 sequences are MGHRA and YSYEKL. The CDR3 is 13 residues long. Trimming pared 4 bases from V and 0 bases from J, leaving 3 bases between. This CDR3 reads CASSRPNTGELFF. The CDR3 nucleotides are TGCGCCAGCAGCCGGCCGAACACCGGGGAGCTGTTTTTT.

J is TRBJ2-1 and V is TRBV29-1, with D perhaps TRBD1 (6 bases). CDR3 length equals 13 residues. Germline-derived CDR1 and CDR2 are SQVTM and ANQGSEA. The CDR3 loop is CRAAQGSDYEQFF. The CDR3 DNA is TGCAGGGCCGCGCAGGGGTCGGATTATGAGCAGTTCTTC.

The rearrangement links TRBV7-2 to TRBJ2-5; a possible D gene is TRBD1 (8 bases). V was shortened by 4 bases and J by 4 bases, with 16 bases between the two germline ends. The length of the CDR3 is 15 residues. Per the germline V gene, CDR1 is SGHTA and CDR2 is FQGNSA. The CDR3 region has the DNA TGTGCCAGCAGCTCGTTACAGGGGGGGGCAGAGACCCAGTACTTC. Residues: CASSSLQGGAETQYF. The full variable domain, in which reference TRBV7-2 and TRBJ2-5 provide the parts outside the CDR3, is GAGVSQSPSNKVTEKGKDVELRCDPISGHTALYWYRQSLGQGLEFLIYFQGNSAPDKSGLPSDRFSAERTGGSVSTLTIQRTQQEDSAVYLCASSSLQGGAETQYFGPGTRLLVL.

The CDR3 DNA reads TGTGCCAGCTCACCAGCCTCTACAGAGACCCAGTACTTC. This translates into CASSPASTETQYF. This chain connects TRBV18 to TRBJ2-5; D ambiguous. CDR3 length: 13 amino acids. V was clipped by 2 bases and J by 4 bases, with 8 bases between them. Germline lookup yields CDR1 KGHSH and CDR2 LQKENI.

This clone was detected once. V and J are TRBV6-1 and TRBJ1-1; D is possibly TRBD1 (5 bases). Germline values: CDR1 MNHNS, CDR2 SASEGT. V lost 0 bases and J 3 bases, leaving 14 bases between the germline ends. The CDR3 contains 16 residues. CDR3 residues: CASSEALGASHTEAFF. Written as DNA, the CDR3 is TGTGCCAGCAGTGAAGCGCTAGGGGCCAGTCACACTGAAGCTTTCTTT.

The rearrangement uses TRBV7-8 and TRBJ2-7, with 8 positions matching TRBD1. CDR1 and CDR2 from the germline V gene are SGHVS and FQNEAQ. This CDR3 is built from 15 residues. After removal of 1 base from V and 2 bases from J, the junction contained 4 bases not matched to a gene. Written as DNA, the CDR3 is TGTGCCAGCAGCTTAGTTGGACAGGGACCCTACGAGCAGTACTTC. It specifies CASSLVGQGPYEQYF.

The rearrangement links TRBV5-1 to TRBJ2-1; 14 nucleotides align to TRBD2. The V gene end was trimmed by 2 bases and the J gene end by 7 bases; junction bases not matched to a gene: 5. There are 16 residues in the CDR3. CDR1 and CDR2 from the germline V gene are SGHRS and YFSETQ. This CDR3 is CASSLSGLAGANEQFF. The CDR3 bases are TGCGCCAGCAGCTTATCGGGACTAGCGGGAGCGAATGAGCAGTTCTTC.

V is TRBV2 and J is TRBJ1-2, with D possibly TRBD1 on 5 matching bases. Germline assignment: CDR1 SNHLY and CDR2 FYNNEI. Trimming took 7 bases from V and 4 from J, leaving 19 bases between them. The CDR3 length is 15 residues. Here the CDR3 reads CASTQSGDRFYGYTF. CDR3 coding DNA: TGTGCCAGCACCCAGAGCGGGGACCGCTTCTATGGCTACACCTTC.

The chain joins TRBV28 to TRBJ2-6; no definite D call. This CDR3 is built from 12 residues. V was shortened by 4 bases and J by 13 bases, with 11 bases between the two germline ends. In germline, CDR1 is MDHEN, CDR2 SYDVKM. CDR3 nucleotides: TGTGCCAGCAGTTCCGCCGCGGATGTCCTGACTTTC. Its protein product is CASSSAADVLTF.

The chain carries TRBV5-5 and TRBJ1-2; 8 bases agree with TRBD1. Germline CDR1 is SGHKS and CDR2 is YYEKEE (reference sequence). Germline trimming cut 3 bases from V and 4 bases from J; bases unmatched to any gene: 5. The CDR3 runs 14 residues. The CDR3: CASSSGGGGYGYTF. The DNA of the CDR3 is TGTGCCAGCAGCTCAGGGGGCGGCGGCTATGGCTACACCTTC.